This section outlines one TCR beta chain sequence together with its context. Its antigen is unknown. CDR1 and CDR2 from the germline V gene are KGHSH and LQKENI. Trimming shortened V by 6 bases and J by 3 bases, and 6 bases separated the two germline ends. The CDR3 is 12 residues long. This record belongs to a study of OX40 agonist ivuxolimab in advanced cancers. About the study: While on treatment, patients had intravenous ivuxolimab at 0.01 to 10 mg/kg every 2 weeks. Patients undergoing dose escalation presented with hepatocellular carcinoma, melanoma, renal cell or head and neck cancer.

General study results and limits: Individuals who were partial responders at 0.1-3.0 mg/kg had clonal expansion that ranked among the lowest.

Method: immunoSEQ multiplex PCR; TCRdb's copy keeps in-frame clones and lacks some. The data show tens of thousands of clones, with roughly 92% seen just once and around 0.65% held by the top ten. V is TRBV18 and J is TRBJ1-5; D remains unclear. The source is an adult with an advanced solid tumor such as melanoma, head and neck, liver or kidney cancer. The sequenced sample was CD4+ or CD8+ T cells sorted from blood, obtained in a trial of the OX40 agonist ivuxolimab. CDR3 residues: CASSAANQPQHF. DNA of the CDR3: TGTGCCAGCTCGGCTGCCAATCAGCCCCAGCATTTT.